The clone carrying this T cell receptor (beta chain) was observed once. Generated by immunoSEQ multiplex PCR, the TCRdb table keeps only in-frame clones and is missing some. The repertoire holds a few hundred thousand clones, with 87% as singletons. This specimen belongs to a study of blood T cell repertoires in COVID-19. This study enrolled people aged 18 to 89 from approximately 25 US geographic areas. There are 17 residues in the CDR3. The germline gives CDR1 LGHDT, CDR2 YNNKEL (reference sequence). J lost 6 bases, V lost 1 base, and 11 bases had no gene match. The clonotype originates from a woman between 25 and 40 years old who had recovered from COVID-19. This chain uses TRBV3-1 (or the pseudogene TRBV3-2) with TRBJ2-3, with 9 positions matching TRBD2. The sequencing sample was made of PBMCs or T cells enriched from blood (not recorded which). The CDR3 sequence: CASSQVSGGVSVDTQYF. DNA for the CDR3: TGTGCCAGCAGCCAAGTTAGCGGGGGTGTCAGTGTCGATACGCAGTATTTT.